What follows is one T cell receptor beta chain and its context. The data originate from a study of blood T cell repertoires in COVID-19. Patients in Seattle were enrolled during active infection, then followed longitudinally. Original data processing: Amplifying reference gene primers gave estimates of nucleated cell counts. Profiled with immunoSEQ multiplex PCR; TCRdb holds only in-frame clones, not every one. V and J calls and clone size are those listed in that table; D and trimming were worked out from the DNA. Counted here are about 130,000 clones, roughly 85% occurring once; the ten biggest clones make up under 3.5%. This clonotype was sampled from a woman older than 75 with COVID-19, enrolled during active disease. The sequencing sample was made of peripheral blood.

In nucleotides, the CDR3 is TGTGCCAGCAGCCAAGAAAGCCCCCGCCTTGGGCGGGAGTGGGGCAAAAACATTCAGTACTTC. It yields the protein CASSQESPRLGREWGKNIQYF. The chain combines TRBV3-1 (or the pseudogene TRBV3-2) with TRBJ2-4; 7 bases align to TRBD2. V trimming: 0 bases; J trimming: 3 bases; junction bases outside the gene matches: 20. Germline V CDR1 and CDR2: LGHDT, YNNKEL (reference sequence). The CDR3 runs 21 residues.